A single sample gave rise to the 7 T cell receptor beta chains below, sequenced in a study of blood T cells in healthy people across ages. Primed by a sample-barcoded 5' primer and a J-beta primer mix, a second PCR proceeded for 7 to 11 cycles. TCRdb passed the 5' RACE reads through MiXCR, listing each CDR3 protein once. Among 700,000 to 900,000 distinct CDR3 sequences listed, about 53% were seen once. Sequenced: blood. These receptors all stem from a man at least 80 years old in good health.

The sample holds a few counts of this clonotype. CDR3 in DNA: TGCGCCAGCAGCGAACTAGCGGGAGGTCTCAACAATGAGCAGTTCTTC. This gives the protein CASSELAGGLNNEQFF. V is TRBV5-1 and J is TRBJ2-1, with 12 bases identical to TRBD2. The CDR3 is 16 amino acids. CDR1 SGHRS and CDR2 YFSETQ come from the germline V gene. The V gene end was trimmed by 4 bases and the J gene end by 5 bases; junction bases not matched to a gene: 7.

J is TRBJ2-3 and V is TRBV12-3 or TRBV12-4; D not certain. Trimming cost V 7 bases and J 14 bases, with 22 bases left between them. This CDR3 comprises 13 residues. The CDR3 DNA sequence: TGTGCCAGCATCCCAGTGGCGCGTGGATACGCGTATTTT. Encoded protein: CASIPVARGYAYF.

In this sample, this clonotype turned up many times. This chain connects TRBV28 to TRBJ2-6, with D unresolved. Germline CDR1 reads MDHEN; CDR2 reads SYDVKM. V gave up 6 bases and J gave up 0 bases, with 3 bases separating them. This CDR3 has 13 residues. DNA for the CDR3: TGTGCCAGCAGGATCTCTGGGGCCAACGTCCTGACTTTC. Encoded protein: CASRISGANVLTF.

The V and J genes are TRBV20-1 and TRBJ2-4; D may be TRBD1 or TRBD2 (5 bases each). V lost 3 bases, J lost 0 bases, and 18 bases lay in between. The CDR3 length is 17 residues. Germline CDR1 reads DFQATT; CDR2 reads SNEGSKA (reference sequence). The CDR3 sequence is CSARGVSRSSAKNIQYF. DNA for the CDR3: TGCAGTGCTAGGGGGGTATCCCGCTCTTCAGCCAAAAACATTCAGTACTTC.

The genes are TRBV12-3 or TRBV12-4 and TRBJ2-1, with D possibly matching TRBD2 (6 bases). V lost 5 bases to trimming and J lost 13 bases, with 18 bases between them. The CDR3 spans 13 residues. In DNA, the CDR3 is TGTGCCAGCAGTACCGGGGGTGCGGAGACCCAGTTCTTC. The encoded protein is CASSTGGAETQFF.

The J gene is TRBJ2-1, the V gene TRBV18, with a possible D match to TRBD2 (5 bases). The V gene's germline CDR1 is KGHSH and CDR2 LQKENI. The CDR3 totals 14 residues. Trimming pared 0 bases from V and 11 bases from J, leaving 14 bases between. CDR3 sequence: CASSPPGFPTKQFF. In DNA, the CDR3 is TGTGCCAGCTCACCACCGGGTTTTCCGACTAAGCAGTTCTTC.

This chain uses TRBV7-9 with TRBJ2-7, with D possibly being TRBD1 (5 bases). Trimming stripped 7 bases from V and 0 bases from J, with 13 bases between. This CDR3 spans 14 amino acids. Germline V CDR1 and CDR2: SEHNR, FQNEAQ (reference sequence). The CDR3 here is CASNDDSISYEQYF. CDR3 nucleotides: TGTGCCAGCAACGACGACAGTATCTCCTACGAGCAGTACTTC.